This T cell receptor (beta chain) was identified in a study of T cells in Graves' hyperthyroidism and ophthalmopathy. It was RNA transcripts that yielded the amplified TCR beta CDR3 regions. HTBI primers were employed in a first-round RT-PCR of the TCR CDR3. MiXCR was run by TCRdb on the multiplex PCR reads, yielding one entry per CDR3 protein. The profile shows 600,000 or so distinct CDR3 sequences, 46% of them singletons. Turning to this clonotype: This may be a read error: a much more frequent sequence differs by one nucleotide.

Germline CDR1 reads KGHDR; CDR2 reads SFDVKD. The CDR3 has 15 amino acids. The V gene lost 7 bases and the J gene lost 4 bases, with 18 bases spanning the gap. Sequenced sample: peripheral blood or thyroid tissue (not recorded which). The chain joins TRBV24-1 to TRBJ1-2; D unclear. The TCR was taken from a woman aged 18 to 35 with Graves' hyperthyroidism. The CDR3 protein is CATSPPAADVYGYTF. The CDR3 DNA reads TGTGCCACCAGCCCCCCCGCGGCGGATGTCTATGGCTACACCTTC.